A single sample gave rise to the 27 T cell receptor beta chains below, sequenced in a study of human T cells and chemical hapten exposure (dated by TCRdb to the early 2020s). Libraries came from RACE. The run used a NextSeq 500. The public reads were reprocessed in TCRdb via fastp at Q25 and MiXCR, keeping in-frame beta chains. Rows with a matching CDR3 protein are joined into one entry that keeps the most common DNA and genes. Here the sample has roughly 380,000 distinct CDR3 sequences; around 5.5% occur a single time. The top ten hold around 2.6% of the sample. The time point label of this sample denotes: pre-sensitization, week 0. This sample's treatment or condition label indicates: therapeutic diphenylcyclopropenone sensitization with weekly scalp DPC. This specimen was whole blood, taken in connection with sensitization to the hapten diphenylcyclopropenone (DPC). Source of these receptors: a woman aged 45-60 years with alopecia areata. Some clones in this sample may be carry-over from other donors' samples.

This clonotype was recorded many times. The chain carries TRBV4-1 and TRBJ1-1; D is ambiguous. This CDR3 has 15 amino acids. Between the trimmed V and J ends, which lost 0 bases and 5 bases, there was a span of 13 bases. Germline V gives CDR1 MGHRA, CDR2 YSYEKL. The CDR3 here is CASSQDLGRSTEAFF. The CDR3 region has the DNA TGCGCCAGCAGCCAAGATTTGGGCAGGAGTACTGAAGCTTTCTTT.

The sample holds a few counts of this clonotype. This chain links TRBV7-2 with TRBJ2-1, with D possibly TRBD1 on 6 matching bases. Trimming cost V 1 base and J 3 bases, with 13 bases left between them. The CDR3 consists of 16 residues. Germline values: CDR1 SGHTA, CDR2 FQGNSA. In DNA, the CDR3 is TGTGCCAGCAGCTTAGTTGGGACATCAAGCTACAATGAGCAGTTCTTC. Residues: CASSLVGTSSYNEQFF.

This clonotype was found many times. CDR3 in DNA: TGTGCCACGACCGGGACAGGGGTAGAGACCCAGTACTTC. Residues: CATTGTGVETQYF. The chain recombines TRBV7-9 with TRBJ2-5; 10 nucleotides align to TRBD1. The germline V gene has CDR1 SEHNR and CDR2 FQNEAQ (reference sequence). There are 13 residues in the CDR3. After removal of 10 bases from V and 4 bases from J, the junction contained 6 bases not matched to a gene.

CDR3 bases: TGCAGTGCTAGGTCCGAGCGCGGCTACACCTTC. Translated: CSARSERGYTF. The V call is TRBV20-1, the J call TRBJ1-2; D gene unclear. Germline V gives CDR1 DFQATT, CDR2 SNEGSKA (reference sequence). The V end lost 3 bases, the J end lost 8 bases, and 10 bases lay between the germline ends. The CDR3 is 11 amino acids.

This clonotype occurred many times. V is TRBV20-1 and J is TRBJ2-3; TRBD2 aligns across 8 bases. The CDR3 spans 14 residues. Germline CDR1 DFQATT, CDR2 SNEGSKA (reference sequence). J gave up 4 bases and V 2 bases, and 5 bases lay outside the gene matches. CDR3 amino acids: CSARPAGAADTQYF. CDR3 nucleotides: TGCAGTGCTAGACCAGCGGGAGCGGCAGATACGCAGTATTTT.

This clonotype was recorded many times. The chain links TRBV7-6 to TRBJ1-4; D remains ambiguous. The CDR3 is made up of 16 amino acids. Trimming shortened V by 1 base and J by 3 bases, and 12 bases separated the two germline ends. Germline CDR1 SGHVS, CDR2 FNYEAQ. The CDR3 nucleotides read TGTGCCAGCAGCTTAGAAGCTTCGGCGGCTAATGAAAAACTGTTTTTT. Protein: CASSLEASAANEKLFF.

The chain uses TRBV6-2 or TRBV6-3 and TRBJ2-1; 13 bases agree with TRBD2. Germline CDR1 is MNHEY and CDR2 is SVGEGT. The length of the CDR3 is 17 residues. With 6 bases clipped from V and 3 bases from J, the junction kept 8 bases outside the gene matches. CDR3: CASSSRLAGGNYNEQFF. The CDR3 nucleotides are TGTGCCAGCAGCTCCAGACTAGCGGGAGGCAACTACAATGAGCAGTTCTTC.

On this clonotype: A read error may explain this, as a much larger clone is one base away. This rearrangement joins TRBV10-1 to TRBJ1-3; D remains unclear. The CDR3 is 14 residues long. Germline CDR1 WNHNN, CDR2 SYGVQD (reference sequence). The chain's CDR3 is CASCDGRTGNTIYF. The CDR3 nucleotides are TGCGCCAGCTGTGATGGACGAACTGGAAACACCATATATTTT.

This clonotype was counted at least ten times. V is TRBV20-1 and J is TRBJ2-3; D unclear. The germline gives CDR1 DFQATT, CDR2 SNEGSKA (reference sequence). V was shortened by 6 bases and J by 7 bases, with 8 bases between the two germline ends. The CDR3 is 10 residues long. The CDR3 reads CSANRNTQYF. The CDR3 nucleotides are TGCAGTGCCAATAGAAATACGCAGTATTTT.

This clonotype was counted a few times. This chain links TRBV6-5 with TRBJ1-6, with 7 bases fitting TRBD1. The CDR3 spans 16 residues. Germline-derived CDR1 and CDR2 are MNHEY and SVGAGI. V shed 6 bases, J shed 7 bases, and the junction held 12 bases outside the gene matches. Here the CDR3 reads CASRYGTEEPNSPLHF. The CDR3 bases are TGTGCCAGCAGGTACGGGACAGAAGAGCCAAATTCACCCCTCCACTTT.

The table lists this clonotype with a few counts. This chain connects TRBV20-1 to TRBJ2-1; TRBD2 matches 10 bases. V gave up 3 bases and J gave up 8 bases; unmatched junction bases: 10. This CDR3 is 15 amino acids long. Germline loops: CDR1 DFQATT, CDR2 SNEGSKA (reference sequence). CDR3 nucleotides: TGCAGTGCTAGCCCCCTAGCGGGAGCAGGATATGAGCAGTTCTTC. Encoded protein: CSASPLAGAGYEQFF.

Ten or more counts support this clonotype. V usage is TRBV18 and J usage is TRBJ2-3; TRBD2 is a possible D gene (5 bases). With 5 bases removed from V and 2 bases from J, the gap between germline ends came to 14 bases. The length of the CDR3 is 15 residues. From germline, CDR1 is KGHSH and CDR2 LQKENI. CDR3 nucleotides: TGTGCCAGCTCAGTACTAGGTCTGACCACAGATACGCAGTATTTT. Translation: CASSVLGLTTDTQYF.

This clonotype has ten or more counts. The rearrangement links TRBV2 to TRBJ1-5; the D gene is possibly TRBD1 (5 bases). CDR1 SNHLY and CDR2 FYNNEI come from the germline V gene. This CDR3 contains 16 residues. V was cut by 6 bases and J by 2 bases, with 17 bases left in between. The CDR3 coding sequence is TGTGCCAGCAGCCACGAGGTAGGGGTGCGCAATCAGCCCCAGCATTTT. This codes for CASSHEVGVRNQPQHF.

This clonotype was observed at least ten times. This chain's CDR3 is CASRATGPNQPQHF. Here the CDR3 DNA reads TGTGCCAGCAGAGCCACAGGGCCCAATCAGCCCCAGCATTTT. The chain combines TRBV27 with TRBJ1-5; tentatively, D is TRBD1 (6 bases). This CDR3 spans 14 amino acids. The V and J ends lost 6 bases and 3 bases respectively, with 12 bases between them. Per the germline V gene, CDR1 is MNHEY and CDR2 is SMNVEV (reference sequence).

This clonotype came up many times. The chain couples TRBV6-2 or TRBV6-3 to TRBJ1-1; D unclear. The CDR3 is made up of 12 amino acids. Trimming removed 8 bases at V and 1 base at J, with 8 bases between. In germline, CDR1 is MNHEY, CDR2 SVGEGT. DNA for the CDR3: TGTGCCAGCGAAGATCCGAACACTGAAGCTTTCTTT. Residues: CASEDPNTEAFF.

This sequence joins TRBV11-2 and TRBJ2-1, with 10 positions matching TRBD1. Trimming removed 5 bases from V and 8 bases from J; junction bases left unmatched: 12. CDR1 is SGHAT and CDR2 is FQNNGV in the germline V gene. The CDR3 loop spans 16 amino acids. The DNA of the CDR3 is TGTGCCAGCAGCCTACCGACAGGGGGCGGGGGCCATGAGCAGTTCTTC. Protein: CASSLPTGGGGHEQFF. The whole variable domain, remainder taken from reference TRBV11-2 and TRBJ2-1, is EAGVAQSPRYKIIEKRQSVAFWCNPISGHATLYWYQQILGQGPKLLIQFQNNGVVDDSQLPKDRFSAERLKGVDSTLKIQPAKLEDSAVYLCASSLPTGGGGHEQFFGPGTRLTVL.

The table lists this clonotype with many counts. The genes are TRBV12-5 and TRBJ1-5, with a weak D call TRBD1 (6 bases). This CDR3 is built from 13 residues. Germline V gene lookup returns CDR1 LGHNT and CDR2 FRNRAP. The V and J ends lost 6 bases and 6 bases respectively, with 12 bases between them. This CDR3 is CASGSGAGQPQHF. In DNA form, the CDR3 reads TGTGCTAGTGGCTCAGGGGCTGGTCAGCCCCAGCATTTT.

A few counts support this clonotype. CDR3 DNA sequence: TGCAGTGCTATCCCAGATGACGGCAATCAGCCCCAGCATTTT. This translates into CSAIPDDGNQPQHF. The V call is TRBV20-1, the J call TRBJ1-5, with no clear D. The CDR3 runs to 14 residues. V dropped 4 bases and J dropped 2 bases, with 12 bases sitting between them. Germline V gene data show CDR1 as DFQATT and CDR2 as SNEGSKA (reference sequence).

This clonotype appeared many times. The chain links TRBV6-2 or TRBV6-3 to TRBJ1-1, with D tentatively TRBD1 (5 bases). Trimming took 4 bases from V and 9 from J, leaving 9 bases between them. The CDR3 runs to 11 residues. Germline-derived CDR1 and CDR2 are MNHEY and SVGEGT. CDR3 DNA sequence: TGTGCCAGCAGTTCGGGGCCACAAGCTTTCTTT. Translation: CASSSGPQAFF.

The V and J genes are TRBV5-4 and TRBJ2-7; 7 positions match TRBD1. CDR1 and CDR2 (germline): SGHNT, YYREEE (reference sequence). V lost 6 bases and J lost 0; bases outside the gene matches: 9. This CDR3 has 15 residues. The CDR3 coding sequence is TGTGCCAGCACCCCGGACAGGTCGAGCTCCTACGAGCAGTACTTC. This translates into CASTPDRSSSYEQYF.

This clonotype was counted many times. CDR3 bases: TGTGCCAGCAGTTTAGGGCTTGTGTACGGCAGGCGGGACGACACTGAAGCTTTCTTT. Protein sequence: CASSLGLVYGRRDDTEAFF. This chain joins TRBV27 and TRBJ1-1, with D possibly being TRBD1 (5 bases). The germline CDR1 and CDR2 sequences are MNHEY and SMNVEV (reference sequence). The V gene lost 2 bases and the J gene lost 3 bases, with 25 bases spanning the gap. The CDR3 is 19 amino acids.

This clonotype has a count of ten or more. The gene calls are TRBV5-5 and TRBJ1-6; 8 bases map to TRBD1. The CDR3 contains 15 residues. The ends lost 4 bases at V and 9 bases at J; junction bases unmatched: 9. From germline, CDR1 is SGHKS and CDR2 YYEKEE (reference sequence). Here the CDR3 DNA reads TGTGCCAGCAGCAAGGAGGGACAGGTCGGTTCACCCCTCCACTTT. Protein: CASSKEGQVGSPLHF.

This clonotype appeared a few times. The chain recombines TRBV15 with TRBJ2-1; D possibly corresponds to TRBD2 (6 bases). The ends were cut back, 0 bases at V and 3 bases at J, with 15 bases in the middle. This CDR3 comprises 17 residues. Germline assignment: CDR1 LNHNV and CDR2 YYDKDF (reference sequence). CDR3 coding DNA: TGTGCCACCAGCAGAGAGGGGGGTGACTCCTTCTACAATGAGCAGTTCTTC. The encoded protein is CATSREGGDSFYNEQFF.

This clonotype has just a few counts. This chain links TRBV11-2 with TRBJ2-7, with TRBD2 matching over 10 bases. With 5 bases clipped from V and 3 bases from J, the junction kept 7 bases outside the gene matches. Germline CDR1 SGHAT, CDR2 FQNNGV. The CDR3 has 15 amino acids. The chain's CDR3 is CASSPRTSGDYEQYF. The CDR3 nucleotides read TGTGCCAGCAGCCCCCGCACTAGCGGGGACTACGAGCAGTACTTC.

The genes are TRBV30 and TRBJ1-4, with 7 bases aligning to TRBD1. This CDR3 region has 13 residues. With V trimmed by 7 bases and J by 4 bases, 6 bases remained unmatched. Germline CDR1 GTSNPN, CDR2 SVGIG (reference sequence). Here the CDR3 DNA reads TGTGCCTTAAACAGGGGACTTAATGAAAAACTGTTTTTT. This sequence encodes CALNRGLNEKLFF.

This clonotype was counted once. One end of the junction fails to match germline, which may point to a read error. CDR3 region: CASSSRESAADTRYF. CDR3 in DNA: TGCGCCAGCAGTTCCCGGGAGAGTGCTGCAGATACGCGGTATTTT. The chain joins TRBV5-1 to TRBJ2-3; a possible D gene is TRBD2 (6 bases). This CDR3 is 15 amino acids long. Germline-derived CDR1 and CDR2 are SGHRS and YFSETQ. The full variable domain, in which reference TRBV5-1 and TRBJ2-3 provide the parts outside the CDR3, is KAGVTQTPRYLIKTRGQQVTLSCSPISGHRSVSWYQQTPGQGLQFLFEYFSETQRNKGNFPGRFSGRQFSNSRSEMNVSTLELGDSALYLCASSSRESAADTRYFGPGTRLTVL.

This clonotype was observed at least ten times. This chain uses TRBV5-1 with TRBJ1-6; no definite D call. V shed 2 bases and J shed 7 bases, with 10 bases lying between them. Germline V lookup: CDR1 SGHRS, CDR2 YFSETQ. The CDR3 totals 14 residues. The CDR3 region has the DNA TGCGCCAGCAGCTTCGGCGACTCGAATTCACCCCTCCACTTT. It yields the protein CASSFGDSNSPLHF.